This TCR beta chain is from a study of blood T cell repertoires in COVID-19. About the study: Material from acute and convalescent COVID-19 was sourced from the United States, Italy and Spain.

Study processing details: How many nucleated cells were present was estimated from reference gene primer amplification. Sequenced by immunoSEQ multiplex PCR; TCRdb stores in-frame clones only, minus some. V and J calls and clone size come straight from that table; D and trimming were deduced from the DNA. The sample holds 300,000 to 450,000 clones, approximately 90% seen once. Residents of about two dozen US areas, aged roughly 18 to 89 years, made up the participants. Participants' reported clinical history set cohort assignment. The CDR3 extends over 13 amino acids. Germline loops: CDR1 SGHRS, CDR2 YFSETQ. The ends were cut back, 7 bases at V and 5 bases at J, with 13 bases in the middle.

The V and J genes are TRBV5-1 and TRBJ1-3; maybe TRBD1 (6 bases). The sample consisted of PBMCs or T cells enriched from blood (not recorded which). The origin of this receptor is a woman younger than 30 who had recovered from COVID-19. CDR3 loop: CASGLDSRNTIYF. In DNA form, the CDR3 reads TGCGCCAGCGGACTGGACAGCCGAAACACCATATATTTT. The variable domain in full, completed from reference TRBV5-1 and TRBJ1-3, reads KAGVTQTPRYLIKTRGQQVTLSCSPISGHRSVSWYQQTPGQGLQFLFEYFSETQRNKGNFPGRFSGRQFSNSRSEMNVSTLELGDSALYLCASGLDSRNTIYFGEGSWLTVV.